The table lists the clone carrying this T cell receptor beta chain with many counts. This record belongs to a study of T cells after yellow fever vaccination. Each CDR3 protein gets one entry after TCRdb re-called the 5' RACE reads with MiXCR. The sample has about 250,000 distinct CDR3 sequences, about 3.5% seen once. The CDR3 has 16 residues. Germline trimming cut 5 bases from V and 2 bases from J; bases unmatched to any gene: 7. CDR1 and CDR2 from the germline V gene are DFQATT and SNEGSKA (reference sequence). This chain joins TRBV20-1 and TRBJ2-1; 12 nucleotides align to TRBD1. The starting material was PBMCs, obtained 15 days after the yellow fever booster vaccination. This clonotype was obtained from a young man who received the YFV17D yellow fever vaccine. The chain's CDR3 is CSASGQGAGAYNEQFF. The CDR3, as DNA: TGCAGTGCTTCGGGACAGGGGGCTGGGGCCTACAATGAGCAGTTCTTC.